The rows below give T cell receptor beta chains drawn from one sample of a study of T-cell reconstitution after alpha-beta-depleted transplantation in children. Via MiXCR, TCRdb re-called the PCR reads, giving one row per CDR3 protein. The sample includes 9,000 or so distinct CDR3 sequences, 11% to 15% seen only once; the top ten take about 50%. The sample was PBMCs, mostly from graft donor cells, taken 60 days after TCRalphabeta/CD19-depleted stem cell transplant. The receptors come from a male patient under 18 who had a stem cell transplant for acute lymphoblastic leukemia, so the T cells may come from the graft donor. Both conserved end residues are part of each CDR3. Fields, in order: clone size, J gene, V gene, D gene, CDR3 DNA, CDR3 protein. D genes are given only for firm matches. Clone size is given for some rows only: seen once, a few or many times, or a class if the clone is expanded.

clone size: many; J gene: TRBJ1-2; V gene: TRBV12-3/TRBV12-4; D gene: -; CDR3 DNA: TGTGCCAGCAGCTTTGGGGACATCGCGAGAACGGCCGGCTACACCTTC; CDR3 protein: CASSFGDIARTAGYTF
clone size: -; J gene: TRBJ2-5; V gene: TRBV5-1; D gene: -; CDR3 DNA: TGCGCCAGCAGCTTGCTTGGTTTCCAAGAGACCCAGTACTTC; CDR3 protein: CASSLLGFQETQYF
clone size: many; J gene: TRBJ2-7; V gene: TRBV5-1; D gene: -; CDR3 DNA: TGCGCCAGCAGCTTGGGGGGGTTGGCCTACGAGCAGTACTTC; CDR3 protein: CASSLGGLAYEQYF
clone size: many; J gene: TRBJ1-4; V gene: TRBV4-2; D gene: -; CDR3 DNA: TGTGCCAGCAGCCAACGAGAGGCAACTAATGAAAAACTGTTTTTT; CDR3 protein: CASSQREATNEKLFF
clone size: many; J gene: TRBJ1-1; V gene: TRBV6-2/TRBV6-3; D gene: -; CDR3 DNA: TGTGCCAGCCGCTCTGGACTGAGGACTGAAGCTTTCTTT; CDR3 protein: CASRSGLRTEAFF
clone size: many; J gene: TRBJ2-5; V gene: TRBV7-4; D gene: TRBD2; CDR3 DNA: TGTGCCAGCAGCCACTTGGGGGGACTAGCGGGAGAGACCCAGTACTTC; CDR3 protein: CASSHLGGLAGETQYF
clone size: many; J gene: TRBJ2-2; V gene: TRBV29-1; D gene: TRBD1; CDR3 DNA: TGCAGCGCTGCCGGGACAGGGATTAACACCGGGGAGCTGTTTTTT; CDR3 protein: CSAAGTGINTGELFF
clone size: many; J gene: TRBJ2-7; V gene: TRBV7-9; D gene: -; CDR3 DNA: TGTGCCAGCAGCTTAGGTAGGGAGCAGTACTTC; CDR3 protein: CASSLGREQYF
clone size: many; J gene: TRBJ1-2; V gene: TRBV15; D gene: -; CDR3 DNA: TGTGCCACCAGCAGAGGTCCAGGGAACTATGGCTACACCTTC; CDR3 protein: CATSRGPGNYGYTF
clone size: many; J gene: TRBJ2-7; V gene: TRBV15; D gene: -; CDR3 DNA: TGTGCCACCAGCAGAGATAGTGGACAATTCTACGAGCAGTACTTC; CDR3 protein: CATSRDSGQFYEQYF
clone size: -; J gene: TRBJ1-1; V gene: TRBV10-2; D gene: -; CDR3 DNA: TGCGCCAGCAGTCGGGCCTCGCGGGGTGAAGCTTTCTTT; CDR3 protein: CASSRASRGEAFF
clone size: -; J gene: TRBJ1-2; V gene: TRBV7-9; D gene: -; CDR3 DNA: TGTGCCAGCCGACTGAGCAGATATGGCTACACCTTC; CDR3 protein: CASRLSRYGYTF
clone size: many; J gene: TRBJ2-7; V gene: TRBV19; D gene: -; CDR3 DNA: TGTGCCAGTAGTAGCGGCCCGGTTTATGGGTCCTACGAGCAGTACTTC; CDR3 protein: CASSSGPVYGSYEQYF
clone size: -; J gene: TRBJ2-1; V gene: TRBV18; D gene: -; CDR3 DNA: TGTGCCAGCTCACCACCCGACGGTTCGGATGAGCAGTTCTTC; CDR3 protein: CASSPPDGSDEQFF
clone size: many; J gene: TRBJ2-3; V gene: TRBV6-1; D gene: TRBD2; CDR3 DNA: TGTGCCAGCACCAAGTTGTCTAGCGGGACAGATACGCAGTATTTT; CDR3 protein: CASTKLSSGTDTQYF
clone size: -; J gene: TRBJ2-5; V gene: TRBV7-2; D gene: -; CDR3 DNA: TGTGCCAGCAGCTTTCGAGAGACCCAGTACTTC; CDR3 protein: CASSFRETQYF
clone size: many; J gene: TRBJ2-7; V gene: TRBV18; D gene: TRBD1; CDR3 DNA: TGTGCCAGCTCATGGACAGGCGTCGAGCAGTACTTC; CDR3 protein: CASSWTGVEQYF
clone size: many; J gene: TRBJ2-2; V gene: TRBV5-4; D gene: -; CDR3 DNA: TGTGCCAGCAGCGCCGACCCGATCCCCGGGGAGCTGTTTTTT; CDR3 protein: CASSADPIPGELFF
clone size: many; J gene: TRBJ2-2; V gene: TRBV27; D gene: -; CDR3 DNA: TGTGCCAGCAGTTCCGGACTCAGTCCAGGGGAGCTGTTTTTT; CDR3 protein: CASSSGLSPGELFF
clone size: many; J gene: TRBJ2-1; V gene: TRBV7-9; D gene: -; CDR3 DNA: TGTGCCAGCAGCTCATCCGGGGCTCACAATGAGCAGTTCTTC; CDR3 protein: CASSSSGAHNEQFF
clone size: medium-sized; J gene: TRBJ2-7; V gene: TRBV10-3; D gene: TRBD2; CDR3 DNA: TGTGCCATCAGTACTAGCGCTCACGAGCAGTACTTC; CDR3 protein: CAISTSAHEQYF
clone size: many; J gene: TRBJ2-2; V gene: TRBV7-8; D gene: -; CDR3 DNA: -; CDR3 protein: CASSFTGGVPGSCFF
clone size: -; J gene: TRBJ2-1; V gene: TRBV20-1; D gene: -; CDR3 DNA: TGCAGTGCTAGCCCTACTAGCTCCTACAATGAGCAGTTCTTC; CDR3 protein: CSASPTSSYNEQFF
clone size: once; J gene: TRBJ1-3; V gene: TRBV12-3/TRBV12-4; D gene: -; CDR3 DNA: TGTGCCAGCAGACGGACAGAGTCTGGAAACACCATATATTTT; CDR3 protein: CASRRTESGNTIYF
clone size: many; J gene: TRBJ2-1; V gene: TRBV29-1; D gene: -; CDR3 DNA: TGCAGCGTCGGGAGTTTGACCTACAATGAGCAGTTCTTC; CDR3 protein: CSVGSLTYNEQFF
clone size: many; J gene: TRBJ2-7; V gene: TRBV20-1; D gene: -; CDR3 DNA: TGCAGTGCTAGTGGGGAAAGGGGCTTGGACGAGCAGTACTTC; CDR3 protein: CSASGERGLDEQYF
clone size: many; J gene: TRBJ1-3; V gene: TRBV18; D gene: -; CDR3 DNA: TGTGCCAGCTCGAACAACCGGGGCTCTGGAAACACCATATATTTT; CDR3 protein: CASSNNRGSGNTIYF
clone size: many; J gene: TRBJ2-3; V gene: TRBV5-1; D gene: TRBD1; CDR3 DNA: TGCGCCAGCAGCGTCCGTTCAGGGGGCATGACAGATACGCAGTATTTT; CDR3 protein: CASSVRSGGMTDTQYF
clone size: many; J gene: TRBJ2-2; V gene: TRBV6-5; D gene: -; CDR3 DNA: TGTGCCAGCATTTTTTTTTTTCCCCAGGGCACCGGGGAGCTGTTTTTT; CDR3 protein: CASIFFFPQGTGELFF
clone size: many; J gene: TRBJ1-5; V gene: TRBV10-3; D gene: -; CDR3 DNA: TGTGCCATCAGTGAGACGATGACAGATAGCAATCAGCCCCAGCATTTT; CDR3 protein: CAISETMTDSNQPQHF
clone size: many; J gene: TRBJ1-2; V gene: TRBV7-6; D gene: -; CDR3 DNA: TGTGCCAGCAGCCAAAGGAAGCAGGGGCTTACCTATGGCTACACCTTC; CDR3 protein: CASSQRKQGLTYGYTF
clone size: many; J gene: TRBJ2-7; V gene: TRBV2; D gene: -; CDR3 DNA: TGTGCCAGCAGGGAAACAGGGCAGTTCTACTACGAGCAGTACTTC; CDR3 protein: CASRETGQFYYEQYF
clone size: -; J gene: TRBJ2-2; V gene: TRBV9; D gene: -; CDR3 DNA: TGTGCCAGCAGCGTAGGAGGAGGATTGAGCACCGGGGAGCTGTTTTTT; CDR3 protein: CASSVGGGLSTGELFF
clone size: -; J gene: TRBJ1-6; V gene: TRBV28; D gene: -; CDR3 DNA: TGTGCCAGCTCCATAGCAGAAAATAATTCACCCCTCCACTTT; CDR3 protein: CASSIAENNSPLHF
clone size: medium-sized; J gene: TRBJ1-5; V gene: TRBV5-6; D gene: -; CDR3 DNA: TGTGCCAGCAGCCATCATAGCCAGCCCCAGCATTTT; CDR3 protein: CASSHHSQPQHF
clone size: many; J gene: TRBJ1-6; V gene: TRBV4-1; D gene: -; CDR3 DNA: TGCGCCAGCAGACCCCTCTGGGCCTTAATGCCCTATAATTCACCCCTCCACTTT; CDR3 protein: CASRPLWALMPYNSPLHF
clone size: many; J gene: TRBJ2-7; V gene: TRBV6-2/TRBV6-3; D gene: -; CDR3 DNA: TGTGCCAGCAGCCCACCGGGACCGATAATTGAGCAGTACTTC; CDR3 protein: CASSPPGPIIEQYF
clone size: many; J gene: TRBJ2-1; V gene: TRBV4-2; D gene: TRBD2; CDR3 DNA: TGTGCCAGCAGCCGTCGACTAGCGGGAGGGCCCTCGAATGAGCAGTTCTTC; CDR3 protein: CASSRRLAGGPSNEQFF
clone size: medium-sized; J gene: TRBJ2-1; V gene: TRBV24-1; D gene: -; CDR3 DNA: TGTGCCACCAGTGATGGCGAGCTGCAGTTCTTC; CDR3 protein: CATSDGELQFF
clone size: -; J gene: TRBJ2-2; V gene: TRBV12-3/TRBV12-4; D gene: -; CDR3 DNA: TGTGCCAGCAGTTTATCGGGTGGTGCCGGGGAGCTGTTTTTT; CDR3 protein: CASSLSGGAGELFF
clone size: many; J gene: TRBJ2-5; V gene: TRBV10-3; D gene: TRBD1; CDR3 DNA: TGTGCCACCTTGACAGGGGAAGAGACCCAGTACTTC; CDR3 protein: CATLTGEETQYF
clone size: many; J gene: TRBJ2-7; V gene: TRBV7-2; D gene: -; CDR3 DNA: TGTGCCAGCAGCTTGGGACCCAACTACGAGCAGTACTTC; CDR3 protein: CASSLGPNYEQYF
clone size: many; J gene: TRBJ2-5; V gene: TRBV10-2; D gene: -; CDR3 DNA: TGCGCCAGCAGGGAAGGACTGGGGACGAAGACCCAGTACTTC; CDR3 protein: CASREGLGTKTQYF
clone size: many; J gene: TRBJ1-1; V gene: TRBV11-2; D gene: -; CDR3 DNA: TGTGCCAGCAGCTCCGGACTTCTGAACACTGAAGCTTTCTTT; CDR3 protein: CASSSGLLNTEAFF
clone size: many; J gene: TRBJ1-6; V gene: TRBV4-1; D gene: -; CDR3 DNA: TGCGCCAGCAGCCAAGAGTCCCTATGGTCAGGGAGCTCCTATAATTCACCCCTCCACTTT; CDR3 protein: CASSQESLWSGSSYNSPLHF
clone size: many; J gene: TRBJ2-7; V gene: TRBV10-2; D gene: -; CDR3 DNA: TGCGCCAGCAGTTCCCCCATCTACGAGCAGTACTTC; CDR3 protein: CASSSPIYEQYF
clone size: many; J gene: TRBJ2-5; V gene: TRBV5-1; D gene: -; CDR3 DNA: TGCGCCAGCAGCTTGGGGGGCCAAGAGACCCAGTACTTC; CDR3 protein: CASSLGGQETQYF
clone size: many; J gene: TRBJ2-7; V gene: TRBV20-1; D gene: -; CDR3 DNA: TGCAGTGCAGACTCAGGGTTCTACGAGCAGTACTTC; CDR3 protein: CSADSGFYEQYF
clone size: -; J gene: TRBJ2-7; V gene: TRBV7-2; D gene: TRBD2; CDR3 DNA: TGTGCCAGCAGCATAGGACTAGCGGGAGTCGAGCAGTACTTC; CDR3 protein: CASSIGLAGVEQYF
clone size: medium-sized; J gene: TRBJ1-2; V gene: TRBV3-1; D gene: -; CDR3 DNA: TGTGCCAGCAGCCAAGCTAGGGGGGGCTACACCTTC; CDR3 protein: CASSQARGGYTF
clone size: many; J gene: TRBJ2-1; V gene: TRBV27; D gene: TRBD1; CDR3 DNA: TGTGCCAGCAGTTTTTTTTACAGGGGAGTGGGTGAGCAGTTCTTC; CDR3 protein: CASSFFYRGVGEQFF
clone size: many; J gene: TRBJ1-1; V gene: TRBV5-1; D gene: -; CDR3 DNA: TGCGCCAGCAGCTTTCGGACGGACACTGAAGCTTTCTTT; CDR3 protein: CASSFRTDTEAFF
clone size: -; J gene: TRBJ2-3; V gene: TRBV5-4; D gene: TRBD2; CDR3 DNA: TGTGCCAGCAGCAACGGACTAGCCGCAGATACGCAGTATTTT; CDR3 protein: CASSNGLAADTQYF